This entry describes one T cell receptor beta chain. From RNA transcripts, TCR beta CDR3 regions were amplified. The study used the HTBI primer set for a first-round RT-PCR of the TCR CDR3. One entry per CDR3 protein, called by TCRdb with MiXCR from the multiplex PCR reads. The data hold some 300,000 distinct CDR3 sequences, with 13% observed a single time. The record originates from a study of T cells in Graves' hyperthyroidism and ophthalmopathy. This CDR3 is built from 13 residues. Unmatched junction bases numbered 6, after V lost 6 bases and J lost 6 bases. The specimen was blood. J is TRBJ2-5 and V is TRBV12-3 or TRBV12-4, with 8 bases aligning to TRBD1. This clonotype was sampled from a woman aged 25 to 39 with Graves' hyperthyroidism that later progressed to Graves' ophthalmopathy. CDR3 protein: CASRPTGEKTQYF. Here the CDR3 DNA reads TGTGCCAGCAGGCCGACAGGGGAAAAGACCCAGTACTTC.